The present T cell receptor (beta chain) was sequenced within a study of graft-versus-host responses after intestinal transplantation. Study at large: In this cohort, recipients had multivisceral, liver-intestinal, or isolated intestinal transplants.

Using immunoSEQ multiplex PCR, the repertoire was profiled, and TCRdb retains in-frame clones only, with some absent. The sample includes approximately 70,000 clones, 75% to 90% seen only once; the top ten take nearly 0.4%. Worth noting for this clone: Its matching antigen is unknown.

The CDR3 totals 15 residues. J lost 5 bases, V lost 5 bases, and 4 bases had no gene match. Germline V gene sequence: CDR1 LNHDA, CDR2 SQIVND (reference sequence). The chain combines TRBV19 with TRBJ1-5, with 12 bases fitting TRBD1. This sequence originates from a human donor who was the organ donor for an intestinal transplant. Sequenced here: unstimulated CD4+ T cells sorted from spleen or lymph node cells, sampled before transplant. CDR3: CASSVGQGAYQPQHF. The CDR3 DNA is TGTGCCAGTAGTGTGGGACAGGGGGCGTATCAGCCCCAGCATTTT.